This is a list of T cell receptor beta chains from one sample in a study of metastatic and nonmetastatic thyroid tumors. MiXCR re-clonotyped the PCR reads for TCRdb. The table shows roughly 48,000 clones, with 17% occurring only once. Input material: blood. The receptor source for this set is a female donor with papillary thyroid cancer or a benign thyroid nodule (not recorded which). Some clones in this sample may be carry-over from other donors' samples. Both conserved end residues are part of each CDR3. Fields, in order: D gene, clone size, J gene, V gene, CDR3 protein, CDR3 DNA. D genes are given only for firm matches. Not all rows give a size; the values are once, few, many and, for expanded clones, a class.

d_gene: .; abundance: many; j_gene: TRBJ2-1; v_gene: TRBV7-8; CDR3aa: CASSLGRGFNEQFF; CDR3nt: TGTGCCAGCAGCTTAGGTCGGGGGTTCAATGAGCAGTTCTTC
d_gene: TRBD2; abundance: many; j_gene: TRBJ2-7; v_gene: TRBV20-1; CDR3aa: CSAGRTSGRYEQYF; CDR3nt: TGCAGTGCTGGAAGGACTAGCGGGAGGTACGAGCAGTACTTC
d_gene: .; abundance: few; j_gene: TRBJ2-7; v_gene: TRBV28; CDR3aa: CASSFNQVQVASYEQYF; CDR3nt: TGTGCCAGCAGTTTTAATCAAGTTCAGGTGGCCTCCTACGAGCAGTACTTC
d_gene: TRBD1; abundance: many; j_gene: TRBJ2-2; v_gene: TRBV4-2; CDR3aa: CASSQPGQGSAGELFF; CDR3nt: TGTGCCAGCAGCCAGCCGGGACAGGGTAGTGCCGGGGAGCTGTTTTTT
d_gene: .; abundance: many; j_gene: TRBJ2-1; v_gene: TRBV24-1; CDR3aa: CATSDFWGDNEQFF; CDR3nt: TGTGCCACCAGTGATTTTTGGGGCGACAATGAGCAGTTCTTC
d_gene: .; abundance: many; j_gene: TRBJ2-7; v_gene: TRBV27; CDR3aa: CASSPNRDSVIYEQYF; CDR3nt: TGTGCCAGCAGTCCAAACCGGGACTCGGTGATCTACGAGCAGTACTTC
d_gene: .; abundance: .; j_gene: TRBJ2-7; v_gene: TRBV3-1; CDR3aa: CASSQDTAATVYEQYF; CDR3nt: TGTGCCAGCAGCCAAGATACAGCGGCAACCGTCTACGAGCAGTACTTC
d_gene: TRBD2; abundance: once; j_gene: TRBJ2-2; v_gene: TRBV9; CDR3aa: CASSATGTSGYGELFF; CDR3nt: TGTGCCAGCAGCGCCACCGGGACTAGCGGTTACGGGGAGCTGTTTTTT
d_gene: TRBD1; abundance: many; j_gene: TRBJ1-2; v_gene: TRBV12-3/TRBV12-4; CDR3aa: CASSLLGQGFYGYTF; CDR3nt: TGTGCCAGCAGTCTCTTGGGACAGGGTTTTTATGGCTACACCTTC
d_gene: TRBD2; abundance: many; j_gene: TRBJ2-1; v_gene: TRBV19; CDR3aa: CASSIFSGGGQFF; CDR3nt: TGTGCCAGTAGTATTTTTTCGGGGGGTGGGCAGTTCTTC
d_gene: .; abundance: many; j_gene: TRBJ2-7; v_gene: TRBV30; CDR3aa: CAWSVYREPYEQYF; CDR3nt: TGTGCCTGGAGCGTTTACAGGGAACCCTACGAGCAGTACTTC
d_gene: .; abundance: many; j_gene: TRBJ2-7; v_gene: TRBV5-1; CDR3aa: CASSPSDFGRGYEQYF; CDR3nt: TGCGCCAGCAGCCCATCGGACTTCGGGAGAGGGTACGAGCAGTACTTC
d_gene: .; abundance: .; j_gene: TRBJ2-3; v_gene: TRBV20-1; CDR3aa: CSARRMSGGVWGSTDTQYF; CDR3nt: TGCAGTGCTAGAAGGATGTCCGGAGGAGTCTGGGGTAGCACAGATACGCAGTATTTT
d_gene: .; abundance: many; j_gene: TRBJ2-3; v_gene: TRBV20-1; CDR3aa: CSAGSTDTQYF; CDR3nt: TGCAGTGCAGGGAGCACAGATACGCAGTATTTT
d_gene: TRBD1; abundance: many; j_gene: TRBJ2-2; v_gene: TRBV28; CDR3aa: CASTRDSRTGELFF; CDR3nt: TGTGCCAGCACCAGGGACAGTCGAACCGGGGAGCTGTTTTTT
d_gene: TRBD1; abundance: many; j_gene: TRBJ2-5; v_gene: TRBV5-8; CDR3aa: CASSRDRGLSETQYF; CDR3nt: TGTGCCAGCAGCCGGGACAGGGGATTATCTGAGACCCAGTACTTC
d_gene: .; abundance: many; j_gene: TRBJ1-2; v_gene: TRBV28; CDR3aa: CASSFEGAYGYTF; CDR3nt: TGTGCCAGCAGTTTCGAAGGAGCCTATGGCTACACCTTC
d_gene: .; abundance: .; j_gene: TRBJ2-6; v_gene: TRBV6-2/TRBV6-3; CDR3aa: CASSRPSGANVLTF; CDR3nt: TGTGCCAGCAGTCGGCCATCTGGGGCCAACGTCCTGACTTTC
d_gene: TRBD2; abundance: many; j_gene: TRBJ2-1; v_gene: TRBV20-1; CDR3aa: CSARGGGTSQFF; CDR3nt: TGCAGTGCTAGAGGGGGCGGGACTAGTCAGTTCTTC
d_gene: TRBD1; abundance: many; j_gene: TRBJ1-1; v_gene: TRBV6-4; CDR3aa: CASSEHRGTEAFF; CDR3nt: TGTGCCAGCAGTGAACACAGGGGAACTGAAGCTTTCTTT
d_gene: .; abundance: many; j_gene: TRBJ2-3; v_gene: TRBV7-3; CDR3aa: CASSFPSDTQYF; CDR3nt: TGTGCCAGCAGCTTCCCGTCAGATACGCAGTATTTT
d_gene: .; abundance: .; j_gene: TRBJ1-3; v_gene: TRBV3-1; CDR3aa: CASSPCTGCLNTIYF; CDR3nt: TGTGCCAGCAGCCCTTGCACAGGGTGTTTGAACACCATATATTTT
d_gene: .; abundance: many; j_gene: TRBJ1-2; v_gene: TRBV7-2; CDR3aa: CASSLTGEYGYTF; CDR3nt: TGTGCCAGCAGCTTAACGGGGGAATACGGCTACACCTTC
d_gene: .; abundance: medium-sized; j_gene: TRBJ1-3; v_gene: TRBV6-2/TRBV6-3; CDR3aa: CASSYSRPRGSGNTIYF; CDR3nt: TGTGCCAGCAGTTACTCGAGACCTCGGGGCTCTGGAAACACCATATATTTT
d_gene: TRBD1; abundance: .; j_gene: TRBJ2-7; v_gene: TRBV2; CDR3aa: CASTRTGGAYEQYF; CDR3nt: TGTGCCAGCACCAGGACAGGGGGAGCATACGAGCAGTACTTC
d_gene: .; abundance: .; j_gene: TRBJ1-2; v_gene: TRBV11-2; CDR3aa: CASSLSFGNHGYTF; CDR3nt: TGTGCCAGCAGCTTGTCTTTCGGGAACCATGGCTACACCTTC
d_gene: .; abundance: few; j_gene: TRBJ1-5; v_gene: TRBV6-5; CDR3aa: CASSYSRQVLVPQHF; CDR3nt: TGTGCCAGCAGTTACTCGAGACAGGTATTAGTGCCCCAGCATTTT
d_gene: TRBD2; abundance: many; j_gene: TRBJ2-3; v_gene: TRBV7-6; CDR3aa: CASSLQVTGLAGITDTQYF; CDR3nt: TGTGCCAGCAGCTTACAGGTTACAGGACTAGCGGGGATCACAGATACGCAGTATTTT
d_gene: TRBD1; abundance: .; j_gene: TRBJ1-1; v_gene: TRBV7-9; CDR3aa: CASSQGQGDKHYF; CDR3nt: TGTGCCAGCAGCCAGGGACAGGGTGACAAGCATTACTTC
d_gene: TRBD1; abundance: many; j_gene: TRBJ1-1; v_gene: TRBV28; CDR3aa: CATDRGWTEAFF; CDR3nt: TGTGCCACCGACAGGGGATGGACTGAAGCTTTCTTT
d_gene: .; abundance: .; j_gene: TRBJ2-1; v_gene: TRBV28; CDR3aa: CASAQTRWRSSSYNEQLF; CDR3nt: TGTGCCAGCGCCCAAACGCGGTGGCGTTCCAGCTCCTACAATGAGCAGTTATTC